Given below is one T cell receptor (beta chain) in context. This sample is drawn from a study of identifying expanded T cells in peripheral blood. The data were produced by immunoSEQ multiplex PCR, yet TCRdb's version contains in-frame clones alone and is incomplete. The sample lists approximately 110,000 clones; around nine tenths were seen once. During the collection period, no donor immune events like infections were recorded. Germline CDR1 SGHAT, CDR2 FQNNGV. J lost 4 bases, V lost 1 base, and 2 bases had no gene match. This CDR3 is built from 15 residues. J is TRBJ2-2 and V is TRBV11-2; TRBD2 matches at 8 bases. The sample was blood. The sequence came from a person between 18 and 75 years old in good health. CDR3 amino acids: CASSLVGGATGELFF. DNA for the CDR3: TGTGCCAGCAGCTTAGTCGGGGGGGCCACCGGGGAGCTGTTTTTT.